This T cell receptor beta chain was recorded in a study of OX40 agonist ivuxolimab in advanced cancers. Study at large: Patients were treated with intravenous ivuxolimab, dosed at 0.01 to 10 mg/kg and infused every 2 weeks.

J gave up 2 bases and V 5 bases, and 5 bases lay outside the gene matches. The germline CDR1 and CDR2 sequences are SEHNR and FQNEAQ (reference sequence). The CDR3 is made up of 15 amino acids. This clone was detected a few times. Its specificity is not known. General observations from the study: Both CD4+ and CD8+ T cell populations in blood had undergone clonal expansion by week 6 at 0.1 to 3.0 mg/kg.

Generated by immunoSEQ multiplex PCR, the TCRdb table keeps only in-frame clones and is missing some. This table has approximately 25,000 clones, 77% appearing once. The chain combines TRBV7-9 with TRBJ2-4, with 8 bases fitting TRBD2. The specimen was CD4+ or CD8+ T cells sorted from blood, collected in a trial of the OX40 agonist ivuxolimab. This sequence was found in an adult with an advanced solid tumor such as melanoma, head and neck, liver or kidney cancer. The CDR3 coding sequence is TGTGCCAGCAGCCCCCGGGGGGGGCCCAAAAACATTCAGTACTTC. Translating it yields CASSPRGGPKNIQYF.